This record looks at one T cell receptor beta chain sequence and its context. The antigen remains unidentified. CDR3 length equals 17 residues. Trimming pared 0 bases from V and 3 bases from J, leaving 18 bases between. CDR1 is MGHRA and CDR2 is YSYEKL in the germline V gene. The data are from a study of cytomegalovirus exposure and HLA in healthy donors. Findings and caveats of the study: TCR beta V- and J-gene trimming was later associated with a missense DCLRE1C variant. Specificity for CMV antigens was confirmed in vitro for a few of the CMV-associated chains.

This PCR relied on a set of 60 Vbeta primers and 13 Jbeta primers. TCRdb keeps only in-frame clones here, not all; method: immunoSEQ multiplex PCR. The sample includes 200,000 to 250,000 clones, about three quarters of them seen just once. This receptor was taken from a boy aged 5-17 years in good health and CMV-seronegative. This chain joins TRBV4-1 and TRBJ2-7, with D possibly being TRBD2 (6 bases). Sequencing used PBMCs. CDR3 amino acids: CASSQDRLAGPLYEQYF. CDR3 DNA: TGCGCCAGCAGCCAAGATCGGTTGGCGGGACCCCTCTACGAGCAGTACTTC.